Below, one T cell receptor (beta chain) is given with its context. Its cognate antigen has yet to be identified. Base qualities are not provided; no much larger clone lies one nucleotide away. V was cut back by 10 bases and J by 12 bases, leaving a gap of 22 bases between them. The CDR3 sequence holds 12 residues, the cysteine and phenylalanine included. Only CDR3 DNA remains: 36 bases, in frame from the first base. CDR1 and CDR2 (MNHEY, SVGAGI) derive from the germline V gene. The data are from a study of blood T cells in healthy people across ages (dated by TCRdb to the mid-2010s). Study-level background: Template switching captured roughly one uniquely barcoded TCR beta cDNA molecule per two T cells in model experiments. To avoid experimental bias, donors of different ages were randomly spread across the sequencing lanes. Donors were grouped into four age groups: young (average 16 years), middle-aged (39), aged (approximately 67) and long-lived (approximately 78). The study analyzed two additional independent replicas of 1 million unique cDNA reads from the same blood draw for two donors, one aged 18 to 29 and one aged 80 or older. The study measured age-related changes in TCR beta repertoire diversity using deep sequencing normalized with unique cDNA molecular identifiers.

Points the paper makes about the study in general: The long-lived group showed more naive CD4+ T cells, fewer expanded clones and increased TCR diversity than the aged group, suggesting age selection. Estimates of total diversity based on one million sequenced T cells were considered lower bounds and underestimates. Because profiling used bulk unsorted PBMCs, naive and antigen-experienced compartments could not be compared conclusively. Observed TCR beta diversity correlated strongly with the percentage of naive T cells measured by flow cytometry. The CMV infection status of donors was not known, potentially confounding age-related changes in expanded clonotypes. As age increased, observed TCR beta diversity per million T cells dropped in a roughly linear way, and a significant reduction was already evident by age 40.

Systemically healthy Caucasian individuals from Russia, approximately 39 in total and aged roughly 6 to 100 years, were included as donors. Each donor gave 8.5 to 10 milliliters of peripheral blood, collected into EDTA-treated Vacutainer tubes. Ficoll-Paque density-gradient centrifugation was used to isolate PBMCs, with at least 6.5 million per sample. Trizol reagent was used to extract total RNA from the PBMCs, yielding at least 5 micrograms per sample. Naive CD45RAhigh/CD27high T cell percentages were measured by flow cytometry on a PBMC aliquot from every donor. The receptor library was made with 5' RACE. Sequencing was performed on an Illumina HiSeq 2500. A second PCR of about 7 to 12 cycles was run with a J-beta primer mix and a sample-barcoded 5' primer. A unique molecular identifier was introduced onto each TCR beta cDNA molecule by a template-switch 5' adaptor carrying 12 random nucleotides. Each sample yielded at least 2.5 million CDR3-containing paired-end reads. The Mint cDNA synthesis kit, primed by a TRBC-specific oligonucleotide, was used to synthesize first-strand cDNA from all RNA. Following uracil-DNA glycosylase treatment, all cDNA underwent a first 18-cycle PCR with the universal primers M1SS and BC2_uni_R. Per the source publication's procedure: For normalization, 1 million high-quality reads were randomly selected from each sample, with every read carrying a distinct molecular identifier. Reads sharing molecular identifiers were discarded rather than binned into consensus sequences. MiTCR, with a Q25 quality threshold and the strictest error-elimination algorithm, was used for CDR3 identification, clonotype clustering and error correction. Lower-bound total TCR beta diversity was estimated with a nonparametric unseen species model using Euler transformation. TCRdb trimmed public reads at Q25 via fastp, called clones via MiXCR and kept in-frame beta chains. Each record represents a unique CDR3 protein, reported with the most common genes and DNA among its rows. These V and J calls originate from TCRdb's pipeline instead of the authors' own analysis. Here the sample has 850,000 to 1,000,000 distinct CDR3 sequences; roughly 43% occur a single time. The ten largest clones represent around an eighth of the sample.

The sequenced material came from blood. The TCR originated in a man aged 25-40 years in good health. The rearranged segments are TRBV6-5 and TRBJ2-7, and possibly TRBD2, on 5 matching bases. The CDR3 reads CATRGAVGILYF. The sequenced DNA is TGTGCCACCCGAGGAGCGGTCGGTATCCTGTACTTC.